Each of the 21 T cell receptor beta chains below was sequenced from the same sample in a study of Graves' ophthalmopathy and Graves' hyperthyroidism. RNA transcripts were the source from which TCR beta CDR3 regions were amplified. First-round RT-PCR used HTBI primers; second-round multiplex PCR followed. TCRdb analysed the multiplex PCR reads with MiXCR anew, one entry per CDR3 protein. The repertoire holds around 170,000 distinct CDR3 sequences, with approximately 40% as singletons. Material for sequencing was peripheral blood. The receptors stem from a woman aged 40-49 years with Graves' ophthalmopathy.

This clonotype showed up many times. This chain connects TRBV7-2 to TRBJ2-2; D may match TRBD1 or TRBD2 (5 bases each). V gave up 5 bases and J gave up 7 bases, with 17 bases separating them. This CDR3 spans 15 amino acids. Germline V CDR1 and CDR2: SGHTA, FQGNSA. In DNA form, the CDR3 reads TGTGCCAGCAGCCGAGGGCAGGGAATGATCGGGGAGCTGTTTTTT. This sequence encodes CASSRGQGMIGELFF.

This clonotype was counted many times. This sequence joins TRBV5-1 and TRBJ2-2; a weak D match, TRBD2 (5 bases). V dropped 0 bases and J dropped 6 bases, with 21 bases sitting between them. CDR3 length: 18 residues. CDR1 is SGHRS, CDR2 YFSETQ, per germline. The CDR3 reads CASSLAIGVLTDAGELFF. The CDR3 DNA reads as TGCGCCAGCAGCTTGGCCATCGGGGTATTGACCGACGCCGGGGAGCTGTTTTTT.

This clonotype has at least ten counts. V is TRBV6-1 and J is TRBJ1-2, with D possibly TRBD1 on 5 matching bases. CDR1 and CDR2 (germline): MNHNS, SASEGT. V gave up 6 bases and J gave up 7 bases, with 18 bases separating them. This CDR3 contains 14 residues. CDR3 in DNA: TGTGCCAGCAGACTGACAGCGGGCGATGGTGGCTACACCTTC. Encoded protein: CASRLTAGDGGYTF.

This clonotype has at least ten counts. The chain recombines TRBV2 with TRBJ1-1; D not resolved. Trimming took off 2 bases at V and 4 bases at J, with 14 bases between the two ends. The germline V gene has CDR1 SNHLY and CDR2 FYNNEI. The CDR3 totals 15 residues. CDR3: CASSEMVSVTTEAFF. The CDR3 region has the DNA TGTGCCAGCAGTGAAATGGTCAGTGTGACCACTGAAGCTTTCTTT.

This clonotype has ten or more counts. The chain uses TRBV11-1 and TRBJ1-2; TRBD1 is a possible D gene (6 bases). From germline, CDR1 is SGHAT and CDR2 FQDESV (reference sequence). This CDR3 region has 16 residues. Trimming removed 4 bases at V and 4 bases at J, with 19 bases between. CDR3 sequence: CASSSPAGGSGYGYTF. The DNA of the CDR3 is TGTGCCAGCAGCTCCCCGGCGGGGGGCAGCGGCTATGGCTACACCTTC.

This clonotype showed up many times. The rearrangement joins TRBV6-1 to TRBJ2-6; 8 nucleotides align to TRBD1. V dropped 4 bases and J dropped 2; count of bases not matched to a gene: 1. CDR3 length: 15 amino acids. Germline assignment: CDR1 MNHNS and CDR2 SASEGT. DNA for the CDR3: TGTGCCAGCAGTGTGACAGGGGCTGGGGCCAACGTCCTGACTTTC. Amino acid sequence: CASSVTGAGANVLTF.

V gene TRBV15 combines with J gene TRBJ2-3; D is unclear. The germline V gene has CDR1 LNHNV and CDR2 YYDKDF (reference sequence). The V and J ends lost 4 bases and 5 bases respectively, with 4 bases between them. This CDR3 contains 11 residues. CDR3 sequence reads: CATSTRDTQYF. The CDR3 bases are TGTGCCACCAGCACACGAGATACGCAGTATTTT.

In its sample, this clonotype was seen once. The CDR3 bases are TGTGCCAGCTCACCCGCGGACAGGGGGCTACGGACTGAAGCTTTCTTT. It specifies CASSPADRGLRTEAFF. V gene TRBV27 combines with J gene TRBJ1-1; TRBD1 agrees at 11 bases. The CDR3 contains 16 residues. Germline assignment: CDR1 MNHEY and CDR2 SMNVEV (reference sequence). V shed 8 bases, J shed 5 bases, and the junction held 13 bases outside the gene matches.

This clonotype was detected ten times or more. CDR3 region: CASSSLGQVGSPLHF. CDR3 nucleotide sequence: TGTGCCAGCAGTTCCCTGGGACAGGTGGGCTCGCCCCTCCACTTT. The chain couples TRBV2 to TRBJ1-6, with 8 nucleotides matching TRBD1. This CDR3 region has 15 residues. Trimming at V came to 5 bases and at J to 13 bases, leaving 13 bases not matched to a gene. Germline V gene lookup returns CDR1 SNHLY and CDR2 FYNNEI.

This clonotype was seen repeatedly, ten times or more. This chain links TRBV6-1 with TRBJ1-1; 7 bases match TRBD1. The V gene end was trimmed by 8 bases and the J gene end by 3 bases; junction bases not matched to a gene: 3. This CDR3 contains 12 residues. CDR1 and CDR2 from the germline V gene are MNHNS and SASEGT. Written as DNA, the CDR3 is TGTGCCAGCGGGGACAGATACACTGAAGCTTTCTTT. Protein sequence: CASGDRYTEAFF.

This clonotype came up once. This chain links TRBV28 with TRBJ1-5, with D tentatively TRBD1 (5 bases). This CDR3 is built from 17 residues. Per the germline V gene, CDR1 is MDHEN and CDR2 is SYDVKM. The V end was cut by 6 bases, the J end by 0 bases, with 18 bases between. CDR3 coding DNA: TGTGCCAGCAGACCATCGTGGGGGGTAGGTAGCAATCAGCCCCAGCATTTT. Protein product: CASRPSWGVGSNQPQHF.

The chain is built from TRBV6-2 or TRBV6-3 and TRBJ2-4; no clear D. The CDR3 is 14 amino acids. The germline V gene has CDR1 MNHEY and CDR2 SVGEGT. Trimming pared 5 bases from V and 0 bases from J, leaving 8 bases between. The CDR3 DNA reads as TGTGCCAGCAGTAACAGTTTAGCCAAAAACATTCAGTACTTC. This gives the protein CASSNSLAKNIQYF.

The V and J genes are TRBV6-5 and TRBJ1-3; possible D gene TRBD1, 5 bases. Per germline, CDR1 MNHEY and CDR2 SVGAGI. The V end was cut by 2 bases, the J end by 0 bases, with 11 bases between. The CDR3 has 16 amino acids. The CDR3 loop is CASSYQQGGSGNTIYF. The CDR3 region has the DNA TGTGCCAGCAGTTACCAGCAGGGAGGCTCTGGAAACACCATATATTTT.

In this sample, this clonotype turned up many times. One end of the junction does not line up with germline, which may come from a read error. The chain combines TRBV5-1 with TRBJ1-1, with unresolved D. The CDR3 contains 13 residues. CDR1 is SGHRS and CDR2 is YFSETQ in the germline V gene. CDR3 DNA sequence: TGCGCCAGCAGCTCCGGACGGAACACTGGAGCTTTCTTT. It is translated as CASSSGRNTGAFF.

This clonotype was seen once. CDR3 region: CASSLGGVGRGTEAFF. For the CDR3, the DNA is TGTGCCAGCAGCTTGGGAGGAGTAGGGAGGGGGACTGAAGCTTTCTTT. The chain uses TRBV5-5 and TRBJ1-1, with D possibly matching TRBD1 (6 bases). The CDR3 has 16 residues. The germline gives CDR1 SGHKS, CDR2 YYEKEE (reference sequence). V dropped 0 bases and J dropped 5 bases, with 17 bases sitting between them.

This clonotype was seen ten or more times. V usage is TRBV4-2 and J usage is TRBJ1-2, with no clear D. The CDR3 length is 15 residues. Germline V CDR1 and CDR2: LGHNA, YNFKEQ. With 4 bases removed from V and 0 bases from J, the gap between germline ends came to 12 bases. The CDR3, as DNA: TGTGCCAGCAGCCCCCAAATAGAAGCTAACTATGGCTACACCTTC. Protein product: CASSPQIEANYGYTF.

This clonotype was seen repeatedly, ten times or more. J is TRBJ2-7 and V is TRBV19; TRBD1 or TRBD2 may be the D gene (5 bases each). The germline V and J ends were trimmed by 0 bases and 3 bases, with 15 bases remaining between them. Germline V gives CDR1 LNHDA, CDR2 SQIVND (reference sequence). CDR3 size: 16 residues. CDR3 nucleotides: TGTGCCAGTAGTATAGATCCGGGGCAGGCCGGCTACGAGCAGTACTTC. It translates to CASSIDPGQAGYEQYF.

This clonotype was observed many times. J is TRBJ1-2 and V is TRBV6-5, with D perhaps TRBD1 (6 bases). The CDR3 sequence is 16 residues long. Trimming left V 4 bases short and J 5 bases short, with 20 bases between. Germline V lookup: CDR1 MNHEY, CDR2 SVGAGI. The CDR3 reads CASSSSAGVRLYGYTF. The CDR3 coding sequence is TGTGCCAGCAGTTCATCAGCAGGGGTTCGTTTATATGGCTACACCTTC.

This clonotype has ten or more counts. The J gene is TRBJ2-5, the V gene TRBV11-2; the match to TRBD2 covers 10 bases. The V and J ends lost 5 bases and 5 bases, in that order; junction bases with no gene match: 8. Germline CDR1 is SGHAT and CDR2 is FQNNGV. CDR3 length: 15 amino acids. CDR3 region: CASSPQRGGLETQYF. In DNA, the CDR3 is TGTGCCAGCAGCCCCCAGCGGGGGGGCCTGGAGACCCAGTACTTC.

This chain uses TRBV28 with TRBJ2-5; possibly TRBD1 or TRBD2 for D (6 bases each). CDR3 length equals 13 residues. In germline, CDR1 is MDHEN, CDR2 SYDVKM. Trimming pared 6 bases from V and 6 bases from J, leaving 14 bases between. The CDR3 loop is CASSTGRLKTQYF. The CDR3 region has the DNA TGTGCCAGCAGCACAGGGAGGTTGAAGACCCAGTACTTC. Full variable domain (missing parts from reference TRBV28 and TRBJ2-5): DVKVTQSSRYLVKRTGEKVFLECVQDMDHENMFWYRQDPGLGLRLIYFSYDVKMKEKGDIPEGYSVSREKKERFSLILESASTNQTSMYLCASSTGRLKTQYFGPGTRLLVL.

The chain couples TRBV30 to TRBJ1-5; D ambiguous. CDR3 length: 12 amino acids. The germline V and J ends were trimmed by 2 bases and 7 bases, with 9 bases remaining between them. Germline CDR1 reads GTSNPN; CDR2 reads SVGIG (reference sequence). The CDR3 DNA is TGTGCCTGGAGTCTCGAGCGCCAGCCCCAGCATTTT. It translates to CAWSLERQPQHF.